Below, 2 T cell receptor beta chains from the same sample are listed, as sequenced in a study of radiotherapy plus CTLA-4 blockade in lung cancer. TCRdb's copy holds only in-frame clones and misses some; the assay was immunoSEQ multiplex PCR. The data contain about 73,000 clones, around 90% of them singletons. The sequences come from peripheral blood, collected from a patient treated with radiotherapy plus ipilimumab. All receptors come from a human donor with non-small cell lung cancer that progressed on radiotherapy plus ipilimumab.

A word on this clone: The junction departs from the called germline gene at one end, perhaps through a read error. The V gene is TRBV5-4, the J gene TRBJ1-3; the D gene is possibly TRBD1 (5 bases). Germline loops: CDR1 SGHNT, CDR2 YYREEE (reference sequence). CDR3 length equals 15 residues. CDR3 sequence (DNA): TGTGCCAGCAGCGCGGGACGGGGTCCCGGAAACATCATATATTTT. Translation: CASSAGRGPGNIIYF.

The count of this clone is one. The chain links TRBV4-1 to TRBJ2-5; D is uncertain. Germline loops: CDR1 MGHRA, CDR2 YSYEKL. Trimming took off 0 bases at V and 3 bases at J, with 5 bases between the two ends. The length of the CDR3 is 13 residues. The CDR3 sequence is CASSQDWEETQYF. The CDR3 nucleotides are TGCGCCAGCAGCCAAGATTGGGAAGAGACCCAGTACTTC.